The sequence of this T cell receptor (beta chain) was determined in a study of naive and memory T cell subsets. Whole-study results and caveats: In naive cells, over 95% of TCR sequences were seen only once. Naive and memory repertoire findings lacked a ground truth for validation. Especially in CD8 cells, naive repertoires contained a few larger clonotypes, possibly CD45RA-re-expressing memory cells.

The length of the CDR3 is 16 residues. Trimming cost V 3 bases and J 6 bases; bases outside gene matches: 12. Two oligonucleotides, mixed equimolar, formed the beta constant-region primer covering TRBC1 and TRBC2. Nested alpha and beta constant-region primers with the SP2 primer drove four PCR rounds on ligated cDNA. TCRdb independently ran MiXCR on the UMI-ligation and nested PCR reads; one entry per CDR3 protein. The profile shows around 140,000 distinct CDR3 sequences, 15% to 25% of them singletons. CMV status came from CD4+ IFNgamma after overnight CMV lysate stimulation. Cells stained for CD3, CD4, CD8, CD45RA and CD27 were sorted into four subsets. This clonotype was seen more than once but under ten times. The antigen is not known.

The receptor was derived from a human donor in good health. Source material: naive CD8+ T cells from blood. The chain employs TRBV12-3 or TRBV12-4 and TRBJ1-1; 8 nucleotides align to TRBD1. CDR3 bases: TGTGCCAGCAGTTTTCGTCAGGACAGGGAGAAATCTGAAGCTTTCTTT. This translates into CASSFRQDREKSEAFF.